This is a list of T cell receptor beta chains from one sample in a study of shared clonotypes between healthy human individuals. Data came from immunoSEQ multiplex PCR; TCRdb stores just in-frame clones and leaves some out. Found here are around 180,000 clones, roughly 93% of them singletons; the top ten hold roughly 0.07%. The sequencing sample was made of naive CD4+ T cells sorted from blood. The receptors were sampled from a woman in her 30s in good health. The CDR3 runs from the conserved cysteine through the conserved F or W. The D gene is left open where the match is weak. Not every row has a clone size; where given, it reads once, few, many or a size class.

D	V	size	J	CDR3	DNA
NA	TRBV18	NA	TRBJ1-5	CASSPPDSDNQPQHF	TGTGCCAGCTCACCACCGGACAGCGATAATCAGCCCCAGCATTTT
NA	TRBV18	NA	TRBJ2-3	CASSGGAKSTDTQYF	TGTGCCAGCTCGGGGGGAGCAAAAAGCACAGATACGCAGTATTTT
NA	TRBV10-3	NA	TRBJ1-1	CAISESKRGAGGIYTEAFF	TGTGCCATCAGTGAGTCGAAACGGGGGGCGGGAGGAATCTACACTGAAGCTTTCTTT
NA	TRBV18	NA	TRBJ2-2	CASSPQLSNTGELFF	TGTGCCAGCTCACCACAGTTATCGAACACCGGGGAGCTGTTTTTT
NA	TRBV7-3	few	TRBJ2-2	CASSLSPNTGELFF	TGTGCCAGCAGCTTATCCCCGAACACCGGGGAGCTGTTTTTT
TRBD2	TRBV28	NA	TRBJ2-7	CASSFLAGDYEQYF	TGTGCCAGCAGTTTCTTAGCGGGAGACTACGAGCAGTACTTC
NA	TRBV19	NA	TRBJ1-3	CASSSPLTDAGNTIYF	TGTGCCAGTAGTTCCCCCTTGACAGACGCTGGAAACACCATATATTTT
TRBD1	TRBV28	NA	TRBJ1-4	CASGQGREKLFF	TGTGCCAGCGGACAGGGTCGAGAAAAACTGTTTTTT
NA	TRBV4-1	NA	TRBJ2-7	CASSQGARGGGRSSYEQYF	TGCGCCAGCAGCCAAGGGGCCAGGGGAGGCGGGAGAAGCTCCTACGAGCAGTACTTC
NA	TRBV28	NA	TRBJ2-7	CASSYAYEQYF	TGTGCCAGCAGTTATGCCTACGAGCAGTACTTC
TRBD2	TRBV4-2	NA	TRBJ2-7	CASSQGGIGDNSYEQYF	TGTGCCAGCAGCCAGGGGGGGATTGGCGACAACTCCTACGAGCAGTACTTC
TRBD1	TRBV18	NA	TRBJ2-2	CASSKHTPTGGSAGELFF	TGTGCCAGCTCAAAACACACCCCGACAGGGGGCAGCGCCGGGGAGCTGTTTTTT
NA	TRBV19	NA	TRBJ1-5	CASSYKRVTSNQPQHF	TGTGCCAGTAGTTACAAAAGGGTTACTAGCAATCAGCCCCAGCATTTT
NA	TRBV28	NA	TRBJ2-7	CASSLGGYEQYF	TGTGCCAGCAGCCTAGGGGGGTACGAGCAGTACTTC
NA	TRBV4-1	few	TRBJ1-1	CASSHKIVGWSTEAFF	TGCGCCAGCAGCCACAAGATTGTGGGTTGGAGTACTGAAGCTTTCTTT
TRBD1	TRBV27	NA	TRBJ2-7	CASRQTGTGTYEQYF	TGTGCCAGCAGACAAACCGGGACAGGTACCTACGAGCAGTACTTC
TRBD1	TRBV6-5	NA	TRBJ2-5	CASRRGQGAETQYF	TGTGCCAGCAGGAGGGGACAGGGGGCAGAGACCCAGTACTTC
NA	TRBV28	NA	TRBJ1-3	CATVPGTAGHSGNTIYF	TGTGCCACCGTTCCCGGGACGGCAGGCCACTCTGGAAACACCATATATTTT
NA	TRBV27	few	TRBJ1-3	CASSPWSSSGNTIYF	TGTGCCAGCAGCCCCTGGTCAAGCTCTGGAAACACCATATATTTT
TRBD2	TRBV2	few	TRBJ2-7	CASRAGGRQYF	TGTGCCAGCAGGGCGGGAGGGCGGCAGTACTTC
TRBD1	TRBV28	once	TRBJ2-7	CASSTPGGLYEQYF	TGTGCCAGCAGTACACCAGGGGGTCTCTACGAGCAGTACTTC
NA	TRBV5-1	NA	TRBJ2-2	CASSLAGYGLAGELFF	TGCGCCAGCAGCCTAGCCGGCTACGGTTTGGCCGGGGAGCTGTTTTTT
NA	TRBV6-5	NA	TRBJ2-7	CASSRGIGTYEQYF	TGTGCCAGCAGCAGGGGCATCGGAACCTACGAGCAGTACTTC
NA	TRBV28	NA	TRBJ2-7	CASSLWAGGLSNEQYF	TGTGCCAGCAGTTTATGGGCGGGTGGACTATCTAACGAGCAGTACTTC
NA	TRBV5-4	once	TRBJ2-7	CASSLGLDSSYEQYF	TGTGCCAGCAGCTTGGGACTGGACAGCTCCTACGAGCAGTACTTC
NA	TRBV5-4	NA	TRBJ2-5	CASSSEDGPETQYF	TGTGCCAGCAGCTCCGAGGACGGTCCCGAGACCCAGTACTTC
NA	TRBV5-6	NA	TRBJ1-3	CASSLRTDSGNTIYF	TGTGCCAGCAGCCTCCGGACAGACTCTGGAAACACCATATATTTT
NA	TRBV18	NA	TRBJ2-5	CASSPPVQETQYF	TGTGCCAGCTCACCACCCGTCCAAGAGACCCAGTACTTC
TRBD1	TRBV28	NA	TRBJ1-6	CASSGLGQVQRF	TGTGCCAGCAGTGGACTCGGACAGGTGCAACGCTTT
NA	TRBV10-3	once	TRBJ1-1	CATTLGERLNTEAFF	TGTGCCACCACCCTCGGGGAAAGGTTGAACACTGAAGCTTTCTTT
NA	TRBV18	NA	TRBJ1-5	CASSGLRTENSNQPQHF	TGTGCCAGCTCAGGACTGAGGACAGAGAATAGCAATCAGCCCCAGCATTTT